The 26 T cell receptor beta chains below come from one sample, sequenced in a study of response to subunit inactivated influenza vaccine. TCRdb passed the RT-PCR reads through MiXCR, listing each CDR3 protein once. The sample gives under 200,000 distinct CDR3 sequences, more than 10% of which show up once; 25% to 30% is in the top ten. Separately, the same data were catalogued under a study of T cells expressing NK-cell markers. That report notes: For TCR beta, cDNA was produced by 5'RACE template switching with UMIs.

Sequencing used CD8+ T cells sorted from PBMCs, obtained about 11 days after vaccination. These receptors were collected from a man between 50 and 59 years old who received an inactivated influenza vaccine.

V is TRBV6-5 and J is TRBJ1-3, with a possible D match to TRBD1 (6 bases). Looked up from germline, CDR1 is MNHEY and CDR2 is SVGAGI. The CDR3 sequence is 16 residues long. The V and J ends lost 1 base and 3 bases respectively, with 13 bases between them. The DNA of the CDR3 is TGTGCCAGCAGTTACTTGAGGGGGACGGGTGGAAACACCATATATTTT. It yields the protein CASSYLRGTGGNTIYF.

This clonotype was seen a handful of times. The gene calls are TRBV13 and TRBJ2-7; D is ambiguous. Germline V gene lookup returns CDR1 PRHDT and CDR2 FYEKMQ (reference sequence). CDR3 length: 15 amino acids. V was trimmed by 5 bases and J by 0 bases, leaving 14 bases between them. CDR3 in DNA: TGTGCCAGCAGCGTCGGACGGTCCCTCTCCTACGAGCAGTACTTC. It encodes CASSVGRSLSYEQYF.

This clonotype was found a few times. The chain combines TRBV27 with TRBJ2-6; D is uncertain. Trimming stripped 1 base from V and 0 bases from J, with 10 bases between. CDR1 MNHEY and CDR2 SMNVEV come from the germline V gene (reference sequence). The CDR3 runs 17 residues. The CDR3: CASSLLVTDSGANVLTF. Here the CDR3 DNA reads TGTGCCAGCAGTTTATTGGTCACCGACTCTGGGGCCAACGTCCTGACTTTC.

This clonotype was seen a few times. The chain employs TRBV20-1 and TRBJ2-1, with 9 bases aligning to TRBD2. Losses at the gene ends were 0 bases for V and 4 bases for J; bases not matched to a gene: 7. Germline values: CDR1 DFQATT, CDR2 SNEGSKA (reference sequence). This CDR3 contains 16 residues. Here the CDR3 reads CSARDDAGGQYNEQFF. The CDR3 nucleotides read TGCAGTGCTAGAGATGACGCGGGGGGGCAGTACAATGAGCAGTTCTTC.

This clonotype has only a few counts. The CDR3: CASTFSRGLGYGYTF. DNA of the CDR3: TGTGCCAGCACCTTCTCCAGGGGGCTCGGCTATGGCTACACCTTC. The chain has TRBV12-3 or TRBV12-4 and TRBJ1-2, with TRBD1 matching over 8 bases. This CDR3 contains 15 residues. V lost 7 bases to trimming and J lost 4 bases; unmatched junction nucleotides: 11.

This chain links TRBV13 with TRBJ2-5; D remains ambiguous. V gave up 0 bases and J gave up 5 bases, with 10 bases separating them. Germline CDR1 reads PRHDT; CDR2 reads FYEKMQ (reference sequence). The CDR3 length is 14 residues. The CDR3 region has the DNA TGTGCCAGCAGCTTAGGCCGGTCTCGGGAGACCCAGTACTTC. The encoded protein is CASSLGRSRETQYF.

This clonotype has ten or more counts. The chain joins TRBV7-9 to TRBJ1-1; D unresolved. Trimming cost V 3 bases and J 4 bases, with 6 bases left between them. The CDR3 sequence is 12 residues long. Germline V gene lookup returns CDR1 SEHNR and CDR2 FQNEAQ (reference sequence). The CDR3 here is CASSLRSTEAFF. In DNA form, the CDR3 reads TGTGCCAGCAGCTTGCGGTCCACTGAAGCTTTCTTT. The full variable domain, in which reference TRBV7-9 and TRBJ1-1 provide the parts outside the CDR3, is DTGVSQNPRHKITKRGQNVTFRCDPISEHNRLYWYRQTLGQGPEFLTYFQNEAQLEKSRLLSDRFSAERPKGSFSTLEIQRTEQGDSAMYLCASSLRSTEAFFGQGTRLTVV.

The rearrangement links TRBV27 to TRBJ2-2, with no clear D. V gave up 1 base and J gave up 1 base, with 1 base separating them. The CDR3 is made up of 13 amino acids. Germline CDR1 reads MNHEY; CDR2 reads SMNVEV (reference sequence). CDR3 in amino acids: CASSLLNTGELFF. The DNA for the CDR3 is TGTGCCAGCAGTTTATTGAACACCGGGGAGCTGTTTTTT.

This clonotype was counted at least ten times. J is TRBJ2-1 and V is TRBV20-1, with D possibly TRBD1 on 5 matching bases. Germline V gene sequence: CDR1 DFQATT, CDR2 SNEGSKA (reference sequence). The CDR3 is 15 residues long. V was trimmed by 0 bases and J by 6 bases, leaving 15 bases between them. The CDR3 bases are TGCAGTGCTAGAGATTGGTATACAGGTGGCAATGAGCAGTTCTTC. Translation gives CSARDWYTGGNEQFF.

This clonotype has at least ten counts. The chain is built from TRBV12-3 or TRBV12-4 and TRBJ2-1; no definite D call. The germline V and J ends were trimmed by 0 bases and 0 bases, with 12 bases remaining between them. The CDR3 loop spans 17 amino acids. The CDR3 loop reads CASSLAGLQSSYNEQFF. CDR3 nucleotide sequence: TGTGCCAGCAGTTTAGCGGGCCTACAGAGCTCCTACAATGAGCAGTTCTTC.

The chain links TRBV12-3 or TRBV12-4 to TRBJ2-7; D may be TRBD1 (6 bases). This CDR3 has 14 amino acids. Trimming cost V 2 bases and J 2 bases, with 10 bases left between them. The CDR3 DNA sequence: TGTGCCAGCAGTTTATCAACAGGGCCCTACGAGCAGTACTTC. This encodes CASSLSTGPYEQYF.

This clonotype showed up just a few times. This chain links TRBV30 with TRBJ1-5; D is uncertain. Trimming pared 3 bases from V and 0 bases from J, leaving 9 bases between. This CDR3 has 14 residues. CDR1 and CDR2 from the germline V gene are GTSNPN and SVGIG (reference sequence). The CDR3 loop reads CAWRDRGSNQPQHF. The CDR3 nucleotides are TGTGCCTGGAGGGACCGGGGTAGCAATCAGCCCCAGCATTTT.

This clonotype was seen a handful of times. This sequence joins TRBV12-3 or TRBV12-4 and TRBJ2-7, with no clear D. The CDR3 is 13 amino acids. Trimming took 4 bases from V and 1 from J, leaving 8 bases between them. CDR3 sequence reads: CASSSHPSYEQYF. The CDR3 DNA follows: TGTGCCAGCAGTTCCCATCCGTCCTACGAGCAGTACTTC.

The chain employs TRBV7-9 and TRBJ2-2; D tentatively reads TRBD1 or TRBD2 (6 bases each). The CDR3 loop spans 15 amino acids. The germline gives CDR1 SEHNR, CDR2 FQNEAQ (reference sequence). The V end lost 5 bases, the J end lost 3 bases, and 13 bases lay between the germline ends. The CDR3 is CASSVTGAHTGELFF. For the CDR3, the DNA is TGTGCCAGCAGCGTGACGGGGGCGCACACCGGGGAGCTGTTTTTT. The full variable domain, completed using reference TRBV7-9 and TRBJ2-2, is DTGVSQNPRHKITKRGQNVTFRCDPISEHNRLYWYRQTLGQGPEFLTYFQNEAQLEKSRLLSDRFSAERPKGSFSTLEIQRTEQGDSAMYLCASSVTGAHTGELFFGEGSRLTVL.

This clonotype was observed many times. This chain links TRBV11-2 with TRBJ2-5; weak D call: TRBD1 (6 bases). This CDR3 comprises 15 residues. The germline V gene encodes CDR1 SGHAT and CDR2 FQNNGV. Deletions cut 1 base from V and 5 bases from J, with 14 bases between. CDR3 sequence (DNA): TGTGCCAGCAGCTTAGTGGGGGCCCTCGGGGAGACCCAGTACTTC. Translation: CASSLVGALGETQYF. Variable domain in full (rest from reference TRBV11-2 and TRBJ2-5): EAGVAQSPRYKIIEKRQSVAFWCNPISGHATLYWYQQILGQGPKLLIQFQNNGVVDDSQLPKDRFSAERLKGVDSTLKIQPAKLEDSAVYLCASSLVGALGETQYFGPGTRLLVL.

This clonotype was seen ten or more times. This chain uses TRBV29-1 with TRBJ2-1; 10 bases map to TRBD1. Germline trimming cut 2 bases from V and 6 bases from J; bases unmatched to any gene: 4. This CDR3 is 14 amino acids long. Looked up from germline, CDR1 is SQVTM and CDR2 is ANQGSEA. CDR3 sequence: CSVERRDRGNEQFF. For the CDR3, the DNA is TGCAGCGTTGAACGGAGGGACAGGGGCAATGAGCAGTTCTTC.

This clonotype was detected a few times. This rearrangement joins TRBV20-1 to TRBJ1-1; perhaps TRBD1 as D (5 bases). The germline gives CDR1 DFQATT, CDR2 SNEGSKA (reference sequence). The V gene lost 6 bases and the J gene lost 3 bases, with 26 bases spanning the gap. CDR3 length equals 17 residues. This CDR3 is CSAQRGREWRSDTEAFF. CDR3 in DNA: TGCAGTGCCCAGCGGGGCAGGGAGTGGCGCTCGGACACTGAAGCTTTCTTT.

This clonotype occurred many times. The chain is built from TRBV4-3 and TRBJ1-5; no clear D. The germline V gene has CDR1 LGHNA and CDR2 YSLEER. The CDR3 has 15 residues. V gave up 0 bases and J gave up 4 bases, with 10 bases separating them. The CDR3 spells CASSQDSDGNQPQHF. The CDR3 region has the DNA TGCGCCAGCAGCCAAGATAGCGACGGGAATCAGCCCCAGCATTTT.

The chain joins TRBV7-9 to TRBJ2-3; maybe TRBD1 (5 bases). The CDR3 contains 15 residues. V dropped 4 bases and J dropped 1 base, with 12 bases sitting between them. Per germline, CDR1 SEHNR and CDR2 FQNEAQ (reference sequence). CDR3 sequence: CASSSRAVGTDTQYF. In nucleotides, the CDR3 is TGTGCCAGCAGCTCCAGGGCAGTTGGCACAGATACGCAGTATTTT.

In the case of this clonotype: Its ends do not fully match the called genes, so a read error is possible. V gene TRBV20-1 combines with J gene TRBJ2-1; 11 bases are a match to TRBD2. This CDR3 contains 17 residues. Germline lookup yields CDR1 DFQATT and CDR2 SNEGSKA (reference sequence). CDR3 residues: CCARGGLAEVSYNEQFF. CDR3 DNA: TGCTGTGCTAGAGGGGGACTAGCGGAGGTTTCCTACAATGAGCAGTTCTTC.

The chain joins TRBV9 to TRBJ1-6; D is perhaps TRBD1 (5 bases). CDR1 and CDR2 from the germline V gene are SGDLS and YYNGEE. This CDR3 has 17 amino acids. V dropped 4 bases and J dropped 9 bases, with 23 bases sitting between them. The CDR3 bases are TGTGCCAGCAGCTCACATAGTGGGGGAGGATTCGGTTCACCCCTCCACTTT. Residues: CASSSHSGGGFGSPLHF.

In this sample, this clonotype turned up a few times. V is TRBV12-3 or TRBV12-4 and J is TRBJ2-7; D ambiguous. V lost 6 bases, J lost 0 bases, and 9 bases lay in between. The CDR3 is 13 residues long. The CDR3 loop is CASSPRSSYEQYF. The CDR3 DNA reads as TGTGCCAGCAGCCCCAGGAGCTCCTACGAGCAGTACTTC.

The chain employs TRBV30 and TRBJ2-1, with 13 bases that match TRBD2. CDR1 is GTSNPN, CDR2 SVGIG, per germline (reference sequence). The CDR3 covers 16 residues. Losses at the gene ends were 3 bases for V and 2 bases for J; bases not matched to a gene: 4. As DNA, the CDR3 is TGTGCCTGGAGGGGACTAGCGGGAATCCCCTACAATGAGCAGTTCTTC. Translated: CAWRGLAGIPYNEQFF.

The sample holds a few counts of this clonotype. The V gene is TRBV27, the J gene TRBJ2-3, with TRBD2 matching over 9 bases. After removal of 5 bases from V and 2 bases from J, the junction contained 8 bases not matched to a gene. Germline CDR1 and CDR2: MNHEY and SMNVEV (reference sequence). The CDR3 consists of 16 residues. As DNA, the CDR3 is TGTGCCAGCAGTCCCTGGAGCGGGGGGTCCACAGATACGCAGTATTTT. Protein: CASSPWSGGSTDTQYF.

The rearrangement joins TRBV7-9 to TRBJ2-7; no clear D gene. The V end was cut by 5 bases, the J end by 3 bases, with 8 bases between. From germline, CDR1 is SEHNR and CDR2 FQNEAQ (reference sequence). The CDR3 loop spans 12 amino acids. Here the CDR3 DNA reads TGTGCCAGCAGCCCAGCGAACTACGAGCAGTACTTC. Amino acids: CASSPANYEQYF.

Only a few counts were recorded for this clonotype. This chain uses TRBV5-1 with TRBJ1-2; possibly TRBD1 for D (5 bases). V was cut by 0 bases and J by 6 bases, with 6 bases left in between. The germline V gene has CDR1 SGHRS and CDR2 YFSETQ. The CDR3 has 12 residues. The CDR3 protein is CASSLEGDGYTF. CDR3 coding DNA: TGCGCCAGCAGCTTGGAAGGGGATGGCTACACCTTC. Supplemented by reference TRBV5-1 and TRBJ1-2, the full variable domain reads KAGVTQTPRYLIKTRGQQVTLSCSPISGHRSVSWYQQTPGQGLQFLFEYFSETQRNKGNFPGRFSGRQFSNSRSEMNVSTLELGDSALYLCASSLEGDGYTFGSGTRLTVV.